This is a list of T cell receptor beta chains from one sample in a study of PD-1 blockade in classical Hodgkin lymphoma. The protocol was immunoSEQ multiplex PCR, while the TCRdb copy is restricted to in-frame clones and leaves out a portion. Counted here are about 21,000 clones, approximately 87% occurring once; the ten biggest clones make up about 7%. The material sequenced was CD8+ T cells from blood. These receptors all come from a human donor with classical Hodgkin lymphoma. Each CDR3 is given with its conserved first and last residue. Fields, in order: J gene, D gene, V gene, clone size, CDR3 protein, CDR3 DNA. The D gene is left open where the match is weak. Clone size is not always given. Where it is, it says once, few, many or a class for expanded clones.

TRBJ2-3 NA TRBV29-1 NA CSVEKSRVGTDTQYF TGCAGCGTTGAAAAGTCCAGGGTTGGCACAGATACGCAGTATTTT
TRBJ1-1 NA TRBV29-1 NA CSVDLHRGLNTEAFF TGCAGCGTTGATCTTCACCGGGGTTTGAACACTGAAGCTTTCTTT
TRBJ1-1 NA TRBV2 once CASSGGGQNTEAFF TGTGCCAGCAGTGGAGGAGGACAGAACACTGAAGCTTTCTTT
TRBJ1-3 TRBD1 TRBV7-9 NA CASSLWDRAENTIYF TGTGCCAGCAGCCTTTGGGACAGGGCGGAAAACACCATATATTTT
TRBJ2-5 NA TRBV5-1 once CASSNQETQYF TGCGCCAGCAGTAACCAAGAGACCCAGTACTTC
TRBJ1-2 TRBD1 TRBV29-1 NA CSVVLGQGGVGYTF TGCAGCGTTGTCCTCGGACAGGGCGGAGTCGGCTACACCTTC
TRBJ2-7 NA TRBV27 NA CASSLQPAARTYEQYF TGTGCCAGCAGTCTTCAGCCGGCAGCCCGCACCTACGAGCAGTACTTC
TRBJ2-5 NA TRBV10-3 NA CAIADGTNRRSQETQYF TGTGCCATCGCTGACGGTACTAACCGACGAAGCCAAGAGACCCAGTACTTC
TRBJ2-7 NA TRBV4-1 NA CASSQGFGRLSVEQYF TGCGCCAGCAGCCAAGGATTTGGCAGGTTAAGCGTCGAGCAGTACTTC
TRBJ1-2 NA TRBV19 NA CASSIAGYDGYTF TGTGCCAGTAGTATAGCGGGCTATGATGGCTACACCTTC
TRBJ1-5 NA TRBV4-1 NA CASSLKQGIDQPQHF TGCGCCAGCAGCCTCAAACAGGGAATCGATCAGCCCCAGCATTTT
TRBJ1-3 TRBD1 TRBV9 NA CASSVGQGSAGNTIYF TGTGCCAGCAGCGTAGGACAGGGATCCGCTGGAAACACCATATATTTT
TRBJ1-2 TRBD1 TRBV6-6 NA CASRGTANYGYTF TGTGCCAGCAGGGGGACAGCCAACTATGGCTACACCTTC
TRBJ1-2 NA TRBV4-3 NA CASSQEKIGPLLNYGYTF TGCGCCAGCAGCCAAGAGAAGATAGGTCCCCTCCTTAACTATGGCTACACCTTC
TRBJ2-7 NA TRBV30 once CAWSETGWAEQYF TGTGCCTGGAGTGAAACAGGGTGGGCCGAGCAGTACTTC
TRBJ2-2 NA TRBV2 NA CASSDSGNTGELFF TGTGCCAGCAGTGACTCGGGAAACACCGGGGAGCTGTTTTTT
TRBJ1-2 NA TRBV7-9 NA CASSRTSYGYTF TGTGCCAGCAGTCGCACGAGCTATGGCTACACCTTC
TRBJ1-1 NA TRBV29-1 NA CSAGTGGEAFF TGCAGCGCCGGGACGGGGGGCGAGGCTTTCTTT
TRBJ1-2 NA TRBV6-6 once CASSYQGSYGYTF TGTGCCAGCAGTTACCAGGGGAGCTATGGCTACACCTTC
TRBJ2-1 TRBD2 TRBV30 once CAWRLGGGEQFF TGTGCCTGGAGACTTGGGGGGGGTGAGCAGTTCTTC